This record covers a single T cell receptor (beta chain). Antigen specificity is unknown. The sample originates from a study of a mutant IDH1 vaccine in newly diagnosed glioma. Looking at the study overall: Treatment recipients were about 62% male and roughly 38% female, and their mean age was roughly 40 years.

Clones were read by immunoSEQ multiplex PCR, and TCRdb kept only the in-frame ones, dropping some. This sample has about 27,000 clones, with roughly 80% found just once. Time point denoted: week 35, safety follow-up. In the vaccine, a single dose held 300 ug of the mutant IDH1 20-mer peptide, along with topical imiquimod. The sequencing here drew on PBMCs, taken from a glioma patient whose treatment included an IDH1 peptide vaccine. This sequence originates from a man between 25 and 39 years old with glioma.

CDR3 protein: CASSLHIYAEQYF. In DNA, the CDR3 is TGTGCCAGCAGTCTACATATCTACGCAGAGCAGTACTTC. The V call is TRBV27, the J call TRBJ2-7; D ambiguous. This CDR3 comprises 13 residues. V lost 5 bases, J lost 7 bases, and 15 bases lay in between. Germline CDR1 and CDR2: MNHEY and SMNVEV (reference sequence).